Listed below are T cell receptor beta chains from one sample, sequenced in a study of CD8 T cells in Susac syndrome. Each CDR3 protein is one row after TCRdb ran MiXCR on the immunoSEQ multiplex PCR reads. The sample has 400,000 or so distinct CDR3 sequences; more than 80% are singletons. Sample: CD8+ T cells from PBMCs. Receptor source: a human donor with multiple sclerosis. Both conserved end residues are part of each CDR3. The D gene is left open where the match is weak. Only part of the rows carry a size: once, few, many, or a class if the clone is expanded.

clone_size | d_call | j_call | v_call | cdr3_aa | cdr3_nt
. | TRBD2 | TRBJ2-5 | TRBV3-1 | CASSRPRTPGGETQYF | TGTGCCAGCAGTCGGCCCCGAACCCCGGGGGGAGAGACCCAGTACTTC
. | TRBD2 | TRBJ2-5 | TRBV18 | CASSPSLLAFQETQYF | TGTGCCAGCTCACCCTCGCTACTAGCGTTTCAAGAGACCCAGTACTTC
. | TRBD1 | TRBJ1-1 | TRBV19 | CASSIDWGQALTEAFF | TGTGCCAGTAGTATAGATTGGGGACAGGCACTTACTGAAGCTTTCTTT
. | . | TRBJ2-7 | TRBV19 | CASSTRDGDYEQYF | TGTGCCAGTAGTACCAGGGACGGGGACTACGAGCAGTACTTC
. | . | TRBJ2-2 | TRBV29-1 | CSAGTTNTGELFF | TGCAGCGCCGGGACCACGAACACCGGGGAGCTGTTTTTT
. | TRBD1 | TRBJ1-4 | TRBV2 | CASLQPDRGEKLFF | TGTGCCAGCTTACAACCCGACAGGGGTGAAAAACTGTTTTTT
. | TRBD2 | TRBJ2-1 | TRBV10-1 | CASSEEVAGGYNEQFF | TGCGCCAGCTCTGAGGAAGTAGCGGGGGGTTACAATGAGCAGTTCTTC
. | TRBD1 | TRBJ1-1 | TRBV28 | CASRLTGEGTEAFF | TGTGCCAGCAGACTGACAGGGGAAGGCACTGAAGCTTTCTTT
once | TRBD2 | TRBJ2-1 | TRBV10-3 | CAIPLAGGLSNEQFF | TGTGCCATCCCACTAGCGGGAGGGCTCAGCAATGAGCAGTTCTTC
. | . | TRBJ1-4 | TRBV12-3/TRBV12-4 | CASRIGGGNEKLFF | TGTGCCAGCAGAATCGGGGGGGGCAATGAAAAACTGTTTTTT
few | . | TRBJ2-7 | TRBV28 | CAILQGYEQYF | TGTGCCATTCTCCAGGGTTACGAGCAGTACTTC
. | . | TRBJ2-4 | TRBV7-9 | CAIEGRLAKNIQYF | TGTGCCATCGAGGGCCGGCTAGCCAAAAACATTCAGTACTTC
. | . | TRBJ2-7 | TRBV11-2 | CASSQGGGTYEQYF | TGTGCCAGCAGCCAGGGGGGGGGAACCTACGAGCAGTACTTC
. | TRBD1 | TRBJ2-1 | TRBV20-1 | CSASSDRVFGEQFF | TGCAGTGCTAGTTCGGACAGGGTTTTTGGTGAGCAGTTCTTC
. | TRBD1 | TRBJ1-2 | TRBV30 | CACGTAYGYTF | TGTGCCTGTGGGACAGCCTATGGCTACACCTTC
once | . | TRBJ2-7 | TRBV20-1 | CSAQSGLTYEQYF | TGCAGTGCCCAGAGCGGGCTTACCTACGAGCAGTACTTC
. | . | TRBJ2-7 | TRBV7-8 | CASSSSDIVPPYEQYF | TGTGCCAGCAGCTCATCGGACATCGTCCCCCCCTACGAGCAGTACTTC
. | . | TRBJ2-1 | TRBV27 | CASSLSRGNEQFF | TGTGCCAGCAGTTTATCCAGGGGCAATGAGCAGTTCTTC
. | . | TRBJ2-2 | TRBV6-5 | CASSYSPPGWQENTGELFF | TGTGCCAGCAGTTACTCGCCCCCTGGGTGGCAGGAGAACACCGGGGAGCTGTTTTTT
. | . | TRBJ1-6 | TRBV20-1 | CSAYREHSYNSPLHF | TGCAGTGCGTACAGGGAGCACTCCTATAATTCACCCCTCCACTTT
. | . | TRBJ2-1 | TRBV5-6 | CASSLKGWNEQFF | TGTGCCAGCAGCCTCAAAGGGTGGAATGAGCAGTTCTTC
. | TRBD2 | TRBJ2-1 | TRBV5-1 | CASSLGTSGGIEQFF | TGCGCCAGCAGCCTCGGGACTAGCGGGGGGATAGAACAGTTCTTC
. | . | TRBJ2-1 | TRBV28 | CASSLRGPFSNEQFF | TGTGCCAGCAGTTTACGAGGCCCTTTTTCCAATGAGCAGTTCTTC
. | . | TRBJ1-2 | TRBV12-3/TRBV12-4 | CASSSGFDYTF | TGTGCCAGCAGTTCGGGATTCGACTACACCTTC
. | . | TRBJ2-5 | TRBV6-5 | CASTPSQGRDDPQYF | TGTGCCAGCACCCCAAGCCAGGGGCGCGACGATCCCCAGTACTTC
. | TRBD2 | TRBJ2-3 | TRBV5-1 | CASSLALAGYQGTGDTQYF | TGCGCCAGCAGCTTGGCACTAGCGGGCTACCAGGGGACTGGCGATACGCAGTATTTT
. | . | TRBJ2-7 | TRBV6-5 | CASSYNQADYEQYF | TGTGCCAGCAGTTACAATCAGGCCGACTACGAGCAGTACTTC
once | . | TRBJ1-1 | TRBV5-1 | CASSLGVTANTEAFF | TGCGCCAGCAGCTTGGGTGTGACGGCGAACACTGAAGCTTTCTTT